Following are 4 T cell receptor beta chains from one sample sequenced in a study of T cells in Graves' hyperthyroidism and ophthalmopathy. RNA transcripts served as the template for amplifying TCR beta CDR3 regions. Using the HTBI primer set, a first-round RT-PCR was run on the TCR CDR3. MiXCR, applied by TCRdb to the multiplex PCR reads, yields one record per CDR3 protein. The top ten clones hold about 3.5% of a sample with approximately 620,000 distinct CDR3 sequences, about a sixth of them seen once. Sequenced sample: blood. The receptor set was obtained from a woman in her thirties or forties with Graves' ophthalmopathy.

This clonotype has just a few counts. The CDR3 DNA sequence: TGTGCCAGCAGTGAATCACGGGGACTGGCGGGGGGGCTCTGGAATACGCAGTATTTT. Translation gives CASSESRGLAGGLWNTQYF. The chain has TRBV25-1 and TRBJ2-3; TRBD2 matches at 9 bases. The germline V gene encodes CDR1 MGHDK and CDR2 SYGVNS. The V gene end was trimmed by 1 base and the J gene end by 7 bases; junction bases not matched to a gene: 18. This CDR3 region has 19 residues.

V and J are TRBV5-1 and TRBJ1-6; the D is unclear. This CDR3 contains 15 residues. V lost 0 bases to trimming and J lost 9 bases, with 13 bases between them. Germline CDR1 reads SGHRS; CDR2 reads YFSETQ. The CDR3 here is CASSLESSAGSPLHF. CDR3 coding DNA: TGCGCCAGCAGCTTGGAATCATCGGCAGGTTCACCCCTCCACTTT.

The CDR3 sequence is CASSQVETDNTGELFF. In DNA, the CDR3 is TGTGCCAGCAGCCAAGTCGAGACAGACAATACCGGGGAGCTGTTTTTT. J is TRBJ2-2 and V is TRBV3-1, with D perhaps TRBD1 (5 bases). CDR3 length: 16 amino acids. CDR1 and CDR2 (germline): LGHDT, YNNKEL (reference sequence). Trimming cost V 1 base and J 5 bases, with 14 bases left between them.

This clonotype has ten or more counts. The V and J genes are TRBV12-3 or TRBV12-4 and TRBJ2-3; maybe TRBD2 (5 bases). CDR3 size: 16 residues. The germline V and J ends were trimmed by 4 bases and 1 base, with 15 bases remaining between them. The CDR3 DNA is TGTGCCAGCAGTTCGCAGCGGCTGTGGGGCACAGATACGCAGTATTTT. Amino acids: CASSSQRLWGTDTQYF.